The clone carrying this T cell receptor beta chain qualifies as medium-sized. The time point denotes: pre-treatment sample, taken before nivolumab and TIL therapy. The data are from a study of TIL therapy for anti-PD-1-resistant metastatic lung cancer. Across the whole study: Patients then received nivolumab; progressors got lymphodepletion, TIL and IL-2.

This was the immunoSEQ v3 assay. TCRdb's table, derived via immunoSEQ multiplex PCR, lists solely in-frame clones and lacks some. The sample has about 32,000 clones, 74% seen once. V dropped 2 bases and J dropped 6; count of bases not matched to a gene: 5. This CDR3 has 15 residues. Germline V lookup: CDR1 MNHEY, CDR2 SVGAGI. This sequence was found in a woman aged 30 to 85 with non-small cell lung cancer. The sequences come from blood, collected at baseline. The V gene is TRBV6-5, the J gene TRBJ2-7, with TRBD2 identical over 12 bases. CDR3: CASSYQLAGGGEQYF. The CDR3 coding sequence is TGTGCCAGCAGTTACCAACTAGCGGGAGGCGGCGAGCAGTACTTC.